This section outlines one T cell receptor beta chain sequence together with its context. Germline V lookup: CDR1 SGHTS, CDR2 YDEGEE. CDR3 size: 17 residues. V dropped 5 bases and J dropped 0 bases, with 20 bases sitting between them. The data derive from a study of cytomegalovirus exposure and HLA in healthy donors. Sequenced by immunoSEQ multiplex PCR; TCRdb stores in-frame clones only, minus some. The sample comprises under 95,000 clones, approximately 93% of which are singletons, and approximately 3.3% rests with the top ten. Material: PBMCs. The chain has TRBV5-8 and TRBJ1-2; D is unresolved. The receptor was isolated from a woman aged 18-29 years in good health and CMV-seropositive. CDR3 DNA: TGTGCCAGCAGGTACAACAGCCACCCAAATCCTAACTATGGCTACACCTTC. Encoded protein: CASRYNSHPNPNYGYTF.